This T cell receptor (beta chain) stems from a study of response to subunit inactivated influenza vaccine. MiXCR, run by TCRdb on the RT-PCR reads, gives a single entry per CDR3 protein. This sample has about 540,000 distinct CDR3 sequences; under 30% occur once, and the top ten carry 2.8%. The same data also went into a second study, on T cells expressing NK-cell markers. As that study records: A 5'RACE template switching approach incorporating UMIs was used to make TCR beta cDNA. About six donors showed dominant NKG2C+ clonotypes comprising about 1.0-8% of their CD8+ T cells.

The input for sequencing was CD4+ T cells sorted from PBMCs, taken 11 to 12 days after vaccination. This clonotype was obtained from a middle-aged man who received an inactivated influenza vaccine.

CDR3 nucleotides: TGTGCCTGGAGTGTGGGGGGGGGAGTCTCCTACGAGCAGTACTTC. Protein: CAWSVGGGVSYEQYF. The chain links TRBV30 to TRBJ2-7; 7 bases match TRBD2. J gave up 0 bases and V 0 bases, and 5 bases lay outside the gene matches. Germline V gene lookup returns CDR1 GTSNPN and CDR2 SVGIG (reference sequence). There are 15 residues in the CDR3. Full variable domain (outside the CDR3, taken from reference TRBV30 and TRBJ2-7): SQTIHQWPATLVQPVGSPLSLECTVEGTSNPNLYWYRQAAGRGLQLLFYSVGIGQISSEVPQNLSASRPQDRQFILSSKKLLLSDSGFYLCAWSVGGGVSYEQYFGPGTRLTVT.